One sample yielded the 30 T cell receptor beta chains listed below, sequenced in a study of blood T cell repertoires in COVID-19 (TCRdb year 2020). Receptor amplification or capture employed the immunoSEQ multiplex PCR assay. The immuneACCESS repertoire file appears here via TCRdb, limited to in-frame rearrangements. These files lack a portion of the clones; in checked studies, under half of the deficit traces to unresolved V genes, and the cause of the others is not known. The sample table lists about 68,000 clones, over 75% of them with a count of one. Jointly, the top ten make up about 7% of the sample. Specimen: peripheral blood. The source of these receptors is a human donor in a cohort sampled during active COVID-19.

This clone occurred a few times. The chain links TRBV11-2 to TRBJ1-4; D is undetermined. The V end was cut by 5 bases, the J end by 8 bases, with 18 bases between. The CDR3 runs 15 residues. Germline V gene data show CDR1 as SGHAT and CDR2 as FQNNGV. CDR3 sequence reads: CASSPSGGRVEKLFF. CDR3 bases: TGTGCCAGCAGCCCCTCCGGAGGGCGGGTAGAAAAACTGTTTTTT. Full variable domain (rest looked up from reference TRBV11-2 and TRBJ1-4): EAGVAQSPRYKIIEKRQSVAFWCNPISGHATLYWYQQILGQGPKLLIQFQNNGVVDDSQLPKDRFSAERLKGVDSTLKIQPAKLEDSAVYLCASSPSGGRVEKLFFGSGTQLSVL.

The J gene is TRBJ1-2, the V gene TRBV4-3; the match to TRBD1 covers 8 bases. V dropped 4 bases and J dropped 4; count of bases not matched to a gene: 2. Germline CDR1 and CDR2: LGHNA and YSLEER. The CDR3 covers 13 residues. The CDR3 DNA reads as TGCGCCAGCAGCCCGGACAGGGCCTATGGCTACACCTTC. Translated, it gives CASSPDRAYGYTF.

V usage is TRBV5-1 and J usage is TRBJ2-3; D is undetermined. V was pared by 4 bases and J by 0 bases, with 15 bases between. The V gene's germline CDR1 is SGHRS and CDR2 YFSETQ. The CDR3 sequence is 16 residues long. As DNA, the CDR3 is TGCGCCAGCAGCAGTCGGGTTACTCCTAGCACAGATACGCAGTATTTT. Its protein product is CASSSRVTPSTDTQYF.

This clone was counted a single time. Here the CDR3 DNA reads TGCGCCAGCAGCCAAGAGCCCACCAGCCCGGGACAGACGAACTATGGCTACACCTTC. It is translated as CASSQEPTSPGQTNYGYTF. The chain has TRBV4-3 and TRBJ1-2; 7 nucleotides line up with TRBD1. The V segment lost 0 bases and the J segment 2 bases; nucleotides outside the gene matches: 15. The V gene's germline CDR1 is LGHNA and CDR2 YSLEER. The CDR3 spans 19 residues.

V is TRBV18 and J is TRBJ1-1; 11 bases fit TRBD1. From germline, CDR1 is KGHSH and CDR2 LQKENI. The J segment lost 5 bases and the V segment lost 5 bases, leaving 7 bases of the junction unmatched. CDR3 size: 15 residues. For the CDR3, the DNA is TGTGCCAGCTCAACAGGGACAGGGGGATGGACTGAAGCTTTCTTT. Its protein product is CASSTGTGGWTEAFF.

The gene calls are TRBV13 and TRBJ2-7; TRBD1 matches at 7 bases. The V gene's germline CDR1 is PRHDT and CDR2 FYEKMQ (reference sequence). Unmatched junction bases numbered 15, after V lost 2 bases and J lost 5 bases. This CDR3 region has 17 residues. CDR3 sequence (DNA): TGTGCCAGCAGCTTACCCCCCGTCGGATCAGGGGGAAACGAGCAGTACTTC. It translates to CASSLPPVGSGGNEQYF.

The rearrangement uses TRBV4-1 and TRBJ2-3; D gene unclear. The CDR3 runs to 17 residues. Trimming took off 1 base at V and 3 bases at J, with 17 bases between the two ends. The V gene's germline CDR1 is MGHRA and CDR2 YSYEKL. Here the CDR3 reads CASSQVGHSLRTDTQYF. The CDR3, as DNA: TGCGCCAGCAGCCAAGTTGGGCACAGTCTTAGGACAGATACGCAGTATTTT.

The chain employs TRBV6-5 and TRBJ2-1; D may be TRBD2 (5 bases). The CDR3 totals 11 residues. Looked up from germline, CDR1 is MNHEY and CDR2 is SVGAGI. V was shortened by 4 bases and J by 13 bases, with 11 bases between the two germline ends. The CDR3 nucleotides read TGTGCCAGCAGTTCCATACTAGAACAGTTCTTC. The encoded protein is CASSSILEQFF.

Only one count was recorded for this clone. The gene calls are TRBV6-5 and TRBJ2-1, with D possibly being TRBD2 (6 bases). The CDR3 runs 15 residues. The germline V and J ends were trimmed by 4 bases and 0 bases, with 10 bases remaining between them. Germline assignment: CDR1 MNHEY and CDR2 SVGAGI. CDR3 nucleotides: TGTGCCAGCAGTTCCGCGGGGAGCTCCTACAATGAGCAGTTCTTC. Translated, it gives CASSSAGSSYNEQFF.

This chain links TRBV7-6 with TRBJ2-3, with 13 nucleotides matching TRBD2. V shed 5 bases, J shed 5 bases, and the junction held 7 bases outside the gene matches. CDR1 and CDR2 (germline): SGHVS, FNYEAQ. This CDR3 is 16 amino acids long. This chain's CDR3 is CASSLRLAGGGDTQYF. The CDR3 DNA is TGTGCCAGCAGCCTAAGACTAGCGGGAGGAGGAGATACGCAGTATTTT. The full variable domain, with the rest looked up from reference TRBV7-6 and TRBJ2-3, is GAGVSQSPRYKVTKRGQDVALRCDPISGHVSLYWYRQALGQGPEFLTYFNYEAQQDKSGLPNDRFSAERPEGSISTLTIQRTEQRDSAMYRCASSLRLAGGGDTQYFGPGTRLTVL.

The gene calls are TRBV27 and TRBJ2-5; D not certain. CDR3 length equals 14 residues. Germline V lookup: CDR1 MNHEY, CDR2 SMNVEV (reference sequence). Trimming left V 1 base short and J 5 bases short, with 11 bases between. CDR3: CASSLLVSLETQYF. The CDR3 DNA sequence: TGTGCCAGCAGTTTATTAGTTTCGTTGGAGACCCAGTACTTC.

The chain joins TRBV5-1 to TRBJ1-5; 12 bases are a match to TRBD1. Germline CDR1 is SGHRS and CDR2 is YFSETQ. V lost 6 bases to trimming and J lost 2 bases; unmatched junction nucleotides: 9. The CDR3 has 17 residues. The CDR3, as DNA: TGCGCCAGCAACGCCCGGGACAGGGGGCAAGGCAATCAGCCCCAGCATTTT. Its translation is CASNARDRGQGNQPQHF.

The gene calls are TRBV9 and TRBJ1-1; D possibly corresponds to TRBD1 (5 bases). This CDR3 contains 16 residues. CDR1 and CDR2 from the germline V gene are SGDLS and YYNGEE. V lost 0 bases and J 1 base, leaving 13 bases between the germline ends. The CDR3 region is CASSVALDRENTEAFF. As DNA, the CDR3 is TGTGCCAGCAGCGTAGCTCTCGACAGAGAGAACACTGAAGCTTTCTTT.

The rearrangement joins TRBV19 to TRBJ1-5; 8 nucleotides line up with TRBD1. The CDR3 extends over 15 amino acids. The germline V gene has CDR1 LNHDA and CDR2 SQIVND (reference sequence). V lost 5 bases and J lost 7; bases outside the gene matches: 10. This chain's CDR3 is CASSSRTGQGQPQHF. CDR3 DNA: TGTGCCAGTAGTTCCAGGACAGGGCAGGGGCAGCCCCAGCATTTT.

The chain links TRBV9 to TRBJ1-1; 8 bases map to TRBD1. V shed 0 bases, J shed 4 bases, and the junction held 5 bases outside the gene matches. CDR1 and CDR2 from the germline V gene are SGDLS and YYNGEE. The CDR3 has 15 residues. The DNA of the CDR3 is TGTGCCAGCAGCGTAGCAGGGGGCGCGAGCACTGAAGCTTTCTTT. Protein product: CASSVAGGASTEAFF. The full variable domain, rest sourced from reference TRBV9 and TRBJ1-1, is DSGVTQTPKHLITATGQRVTLRCSPRSGDLSVYWYQQSLDQGLQFLIQYYNGEERAKGNILERFSAQQFPDLHSELNLSSLELGDSALYFCASSVAGGASTEAFFGQGTRLTVV.

The J gene is TRBJ2-5, the V gene TRBV29-1; D may be TRBD1 (6 bases). The CDR3 covers 12 residues. Germline V gene data show CDR1 as SQVTM and CDR2 as ANQGSEA. V was pared by 3 bases and J by 7 bases, with 12 bases between. This CDR3 is CSVEGKQGTQYF. CDR3 nucleotide sequence: TGCAGCGTTGAGGGGAAACAGGGGACCCAGTACTTC.

The chain employs TRBV5-6 and TRBJ1-3, with unresolved D. CDR1 is SGHDT and CDR2 is YYEEEE in the germline V gene. The CDR3 consists of 17 residues. V gave up 0 bases and J gave up 0 bases, with 13 bases separating them. The CDR3 is CASSLAVQATSGNTIYF. CDR3 in DNA: TGTGCCAGCAGCTTGGCCGTTCAGGCGACCTCTGGAAACACCATATATTTT.

This chain uses TRBV6-6 with TRBJ1-5; D possibly corresponds to TRBD1 (6 bases). The V end was cut by 5 bases, the J end by 1 base, with 6 bases between. The CDR3 extends over 13 amino acids. Germline V gives CDR1 MNHNY, CDR2 SVGAGI (reference sequence). The CDR3 sequence is CASSQGSNQPQHF. The DNA of the CDR3 is TGTGCCAGCAGTCAGGGGAGCAATCAGCCCCAGCATTTT.

Worth noting for this clone: Mismatch with germline at one junction end may stem from a read error. The CDR3 DNA reads as TGTGTCAGCAGTTTAGTCAGGGCGGGAGGCAATCAGCCCCAGCATTTT. It translates to CVSSLVRAGGNQPQHF. The gene calls are TRBV28 and TRBJ1-5, with a weak D call TRBD1 (5 bases). Germline assignment: CDR1 MDHEN and CDR2 SYDVKM. This CDR3 contains 16 residues. The whole variable domain, filled in from reference TRBV28 and TRBJ1-5, reads DVKVTQSSRYLVKRTGEKVFLECVQDMDHENMFWYRQDPGLGLRLIYFSYDVKMKEKGDIPEGYSVSREKKERFSLILESASTNQTSMYLCVSSLVRAGGNQPQHFGDGTRLSIL.

This chain links TRBV6-1 with TRBJ1-2; D remains ambiguous. Trimming removed 3 bases at V and 8 bases at J, with 7 bases between. CDR1 is MNHNS, CDR2 SASEGT, per germline. CDR3 length: 11 residues. The CDR3 protein is CASSEESGYTF. In nucleotides, the CDR3 is TGTGCCAGCAGTGAGGAGTCCGGCTACACCTTC.

The J gene is TRBJ1-5, the V gene TRBV7-2; TRBD1 matches at 9 bases. Unmatched junction bases numbered 6, after V lost 5 bases and J lost 4 bases. Germline V lookup: CDR1 SGHTA, CDR2 FQGNSA. This CDR3 has 15 amino acids. The CDR3 sequence is CASSTGTGLNQPQHF. The CDR3 bases are TGTGCCAGCAGCACAGGGACAGGGCTTAATCAGCCCCAGCATTTT.

The V call is TRBV27, the J call TRBJ1-4; TRBD1 matches at 10 bases. The germline V gene encodes CDR1 MNHEY and CDR2 SMNVEV (reference sequence). CDR3 size: 16 residues. The V segment lost 5 bases and the J segment 0 bases; nucleotides outside the gene matches: 3. The DNA of the CDR3 is TGTGCCAGCAGTCAGACAGGGGGCTCAACTAATGAAAAACTGTTTTTT. As protein: CASSQTGGSTNEKLFF.

This sequence joins TRBV30 and TRBJ1-2; D not certain. Germline CDR1 and CDR2: GTSNPN and SVGIG (reference sequence). Trimming took 3 bases from V and 0 from J, leaving 17 bases between them. The CDR3 extends over 16 amino acids. The DNA of the CDR3 is TGTGCCTGGAGCCAACTTGCAGGCTCAACTAACTATGGCTACACCTTC. This codes for CAWSQLAGSTNYGYTF.

The V call is TRBV20-1, the J call TRBJ1-5, with 7 bases aligning to TRBD1. Trimming removed 3 bases from V and 3 bases from J; junction bases left unmatched: 2. The CDR3 has 13 residues. CDR1 is DFQATT and CDR2 is SNEGSKA in the germline V gene (reference sequence). This CDR3 is CSASQGVNQPQHF. CDR3 sequence (DNA): TGCAGTGCTAGTCAGGGGGTCAATCAGCCCCAGCATTTT.

The genes are TRBV6-1 and TRBJ1-2, with 8 bases lining up with TRBD1. Germline trimming cut 3 bases from V and 0 bases from J; bases unmatched to any gene: 12. The germline gives CDR1 MNHNS, CDR2 SASEGT. This CDR3 has 18 residues. This chain's CDR3 is CASSDTVPGQATNYGYTF. The CDR3 nucleotides read TGTGCCAGCAGTGACACCGTACCGGGACAGGCGACTAACTATGGCTACACCTTC.

The genes are TRBV5-1 and TRBJ2-1; TRBD1 matches at 7 bases. CDR3 length equals 15 residues. Germline V gene sequence: CDR1 SGHRS, CDR2 YFSETQ. Trimming removed 4 bases from V and 4 bases from J; junction bases left unmatched: 8. CDR3 sequence (DNA): TGCGCCAGCAGCCTCATGGACAGGAATTACAATGAGCAGTTCTTC. It translates to CASSLMDRNYNEQFF.

The chain has TRBV6-5 and TRBJ1-1, with D unresolved. The V gene lost 7 bases and the J gene lost 1 base, with 4 bases spanning the gap. CDR1 MNHEY and CDR2 SVGAGI come from the germline V gene. The CDR3 runs 11 residues. The CDR3 reads CASKRNTEAFF. For the CDR3, the DNA is TGTGCCAGCAAGAGGAACACTGAAGCTTTCTTT.

The gene calls are TRBV10-3 and TRBJ2-7; TRBD2 aligns across 11 bases. The V and J ends lost 5 bases and 3 bases, in that order; junction bases with no gene match: 18. CDR1 and CDR2 (germline): ENHRY, SYGVKD. This CDR3 region has 19 residues. The CDR3 sequence is CAISRTSGPSHDQIYEQYF. CDR3 nucleotides: TGTGCCATCAGTCGGACTAGCGGGCCTTCACACGACCAGATCTACGAGCAGTACTTC.

This clone has a single count. V is TRBV29-1 and J is TRBJ2-5; 7 bases agree with TRBD1. Germline loops: CDR1 SQVTM, CDR2 ANQGSEA. The CDR3 runs 13 residues. With V trimmed by 8 bases and J by 6 bases, 12 bases remained unmatched. The chain's CDR3 is CSLRVQGVQTQYF. CDR3 nucleotide sequence: TGCAGCCTCCGGGTGCAGGGGGTGCAGACCCAGTACTTC.

The rearrangement links TRBV10-1 to TRBJ1-2, with a possible D match to TRBD1 (6 bases). Germline assignment: CDR1 WNHNN and CDR2 SYGVQD (reference sequence). The CDR3 spans 14 residues. V was trimmed by 8 bases and J by 4 bases, leaving 17 bases between them. The CDR3 region has the DNA TGCGCCAGCGTGCGTCGAGGCAGGGGCTATGGCTACACCTTC. This sequence encodes CASVRRGRGYGYTF.